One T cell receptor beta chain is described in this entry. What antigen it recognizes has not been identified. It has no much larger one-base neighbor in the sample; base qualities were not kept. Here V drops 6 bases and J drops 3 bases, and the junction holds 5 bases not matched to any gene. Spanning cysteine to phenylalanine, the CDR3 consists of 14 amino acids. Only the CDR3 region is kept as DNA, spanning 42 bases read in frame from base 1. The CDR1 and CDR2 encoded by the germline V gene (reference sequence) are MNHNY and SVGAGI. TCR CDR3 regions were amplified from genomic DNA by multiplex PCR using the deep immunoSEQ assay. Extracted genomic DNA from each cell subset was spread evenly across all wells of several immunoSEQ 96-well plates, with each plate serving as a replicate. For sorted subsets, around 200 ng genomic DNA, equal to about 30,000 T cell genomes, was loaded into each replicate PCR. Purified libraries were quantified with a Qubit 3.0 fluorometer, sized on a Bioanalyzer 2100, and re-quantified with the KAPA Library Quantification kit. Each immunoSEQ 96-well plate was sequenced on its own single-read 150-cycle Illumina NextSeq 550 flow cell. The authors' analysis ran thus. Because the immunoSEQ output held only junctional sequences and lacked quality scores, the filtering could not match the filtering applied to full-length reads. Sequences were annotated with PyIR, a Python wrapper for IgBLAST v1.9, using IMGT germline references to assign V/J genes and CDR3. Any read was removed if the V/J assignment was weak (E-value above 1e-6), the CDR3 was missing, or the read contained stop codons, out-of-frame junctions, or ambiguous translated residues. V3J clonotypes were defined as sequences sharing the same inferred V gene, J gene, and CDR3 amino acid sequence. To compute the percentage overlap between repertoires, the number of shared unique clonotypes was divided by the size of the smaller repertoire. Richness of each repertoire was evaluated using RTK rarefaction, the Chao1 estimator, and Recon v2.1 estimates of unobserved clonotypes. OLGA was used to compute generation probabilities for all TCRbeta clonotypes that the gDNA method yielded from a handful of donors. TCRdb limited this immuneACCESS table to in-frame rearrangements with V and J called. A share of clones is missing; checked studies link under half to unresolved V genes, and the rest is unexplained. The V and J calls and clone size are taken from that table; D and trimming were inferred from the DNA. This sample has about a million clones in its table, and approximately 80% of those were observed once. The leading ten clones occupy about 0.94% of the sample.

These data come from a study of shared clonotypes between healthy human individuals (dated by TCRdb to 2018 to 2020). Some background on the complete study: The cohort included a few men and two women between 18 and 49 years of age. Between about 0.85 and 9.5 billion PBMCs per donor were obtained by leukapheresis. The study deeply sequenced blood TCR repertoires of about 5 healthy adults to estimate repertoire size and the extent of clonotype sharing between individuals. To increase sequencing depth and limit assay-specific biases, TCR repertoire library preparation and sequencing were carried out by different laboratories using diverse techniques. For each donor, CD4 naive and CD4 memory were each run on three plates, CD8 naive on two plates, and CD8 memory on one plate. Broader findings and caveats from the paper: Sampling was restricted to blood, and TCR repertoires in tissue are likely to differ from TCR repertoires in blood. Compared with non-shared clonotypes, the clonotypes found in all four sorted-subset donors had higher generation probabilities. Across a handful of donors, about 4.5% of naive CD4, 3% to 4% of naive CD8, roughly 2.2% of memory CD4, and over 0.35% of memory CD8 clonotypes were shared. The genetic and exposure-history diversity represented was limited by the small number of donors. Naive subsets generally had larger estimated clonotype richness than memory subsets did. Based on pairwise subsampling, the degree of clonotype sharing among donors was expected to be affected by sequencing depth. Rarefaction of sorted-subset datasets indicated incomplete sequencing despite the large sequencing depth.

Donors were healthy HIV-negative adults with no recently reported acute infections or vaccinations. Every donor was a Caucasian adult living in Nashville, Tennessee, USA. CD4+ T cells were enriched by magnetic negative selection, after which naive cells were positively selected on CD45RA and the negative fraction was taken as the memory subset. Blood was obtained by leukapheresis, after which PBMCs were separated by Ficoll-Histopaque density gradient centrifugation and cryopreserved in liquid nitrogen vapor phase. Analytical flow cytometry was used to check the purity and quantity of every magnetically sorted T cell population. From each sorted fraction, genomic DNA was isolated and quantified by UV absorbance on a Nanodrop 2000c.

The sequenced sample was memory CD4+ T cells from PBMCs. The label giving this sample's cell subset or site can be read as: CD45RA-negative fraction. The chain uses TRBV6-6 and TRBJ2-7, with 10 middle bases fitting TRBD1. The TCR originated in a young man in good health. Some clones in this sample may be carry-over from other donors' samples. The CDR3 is CASSPGTGVYEQYF. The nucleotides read TGTGCCAGCAGCCCCGGGACAGGGGTCTACGAGCAGTACTTC.